The clone carrying this TCR beta chain appeared a few times. The antigen is unknown. TCRdb recomputed calls from the 5' RACE reads with MiXCR, one row per CDR3 protein. The table records roughly 48,000 distinct CDR3 sequences, roughly 13% of them present only once. The data were taken from a study of neurological immune-mediated disorders. Study outcomes and limitations: The highest TCR clonal expansion occurred in HTLV-1-associated myelopathy; multiple sclerosis fell below healthy controls.

As to time point: longitudinal time-point 3. The sequence was obtained from a male donor with HTLV-1-associated myelopathy (HAM/TSP). The sequenced sample consisted of PBMCs.

The CDR3 here is CASSTKEGANGYTF. The CDR3 DNA follows: TGTGCCAGCAGCACCAAGGAGGGGGCCAATGGCTACACCTTC. The gene calls are TRBV7-2 and TRBJ1-2, with TRBD1 matching 7 bases. CDR1 is SGHTA and CDR2 is FQGNSA in the germline V gene. Losses at the gene ends were 5 bases for V and 6 bases for J; bases not matched to a gene: 9. This CDR3 is built from 14 residues.